This T cell receptor (beta chain) stems from a study of blood T cells in healthy people across ages. Broader study findings: Calculation of diversity from one million T cells yielded estimates considered to be underestimates.

This clonotype was detected a few times. As yet, its antigen is unknown. Germline CDR1 is SQVTM and CDR2 is ANQGSEA. This CDR3 comprises 12 residues. The use of a sample-barcoded 5' primer and a J-beta primer mix characterized a second PCR of about 6 to 11 cycles. MiXCR, run by TCRdb on the 5' RACE reads, gives a single entry per CDR3 protein. The sample lists 550,000 to 750,000 distinct CDR3 sequences, approximately 21% occurring once. The chain combines TRBV29-1 with TRBJ2-5, with D perhaps matching TRBD1 (6 bases). Judging by the DNA end, TRBJ2-7 fits better; the J call may be wrong. The sequence was collected from a man in his sixties or seventies in good health. The sample taken for sequencing was blood. In nucleotides, the CDR3 is TGCAGCGTTGAGGACAGAGTCGACGAGCAGTACTTC. Its translation: CSVEDRVDEQYF.